This TCR beta chain comes out of a study of vaccination effects on CD4 cells after COVID-19. Overall study findings and caveats: Infection-derived and vaccine-derived clones contracted markedly late after vaccination.

ViraFEST expansion of antigen-specific CD4+ T cells with viral peptide pools preceded sequencing. Between days 9 and 10 of culture, CD4+ T cells were separated out. The vaccine given was either BNT162b2 or mRNA-1273, in two doses. V shed 1 base and J shed 2 bases, with 5 bases lying between them. The CDR3 totals 13 residues. The germline CDR1 and CDR2 sequences are SEHNR and FQNEAQ (reference sequence). As regards this clone: The antigen remains unidentified.

Using immunoSEQ multiplex PCR, the repertoire was profiled, and TCRdb retains in-frame clones only, with some absent. The sample contains some 15,000 clones, around 64% of which appear only once. This material consisted of CD4+ T cells from PBMCs cultured with SARS-CoV-2 spike peptides, taken after COVID-19 vaccination. The J gene is TRBJ2-5, the V gene TRBV7-9; D remains unclear. The TCR comes from a human donor who received a COVID-19 vaccine. The CDR3 DNA is TGTGCCAGCAGCTTAGTGGGGCAAGAGACCCAGTACTTC. The encoded protein is CASSLVGQETQYF.